This TCR beta chain was observed in a study of cytomegalovirus exposure and HLA in healthy donors. Researchers ran the PCR with 60 Vbeta and 13 Jbeta primers. The repertoire was sequenced with immunoSEQ multiplex PCR; TCRdb's copy has only in-frame clones and lacks some. The table has around 210,000 clones, around 80% seen once. Points on this clone: What it recognizes is unknown.

Overall study results and limits: Accurate predictions that matched the HLA-A and HLA-B alleles of most subjects were reportedly made from TCR beta sequences.

Sequencing was carried out using PBMCs. This TCR was sampled from a boy between 10 and 17 years old in good health and CMV-seronegative.

The CDR3 nucleotides are TGTGCCTGGAGTGCCGTACGGAGTGAAGCTTTCTTT. Protein product: CAWSAVRSEAFF. This chain uses TRBV30 with TRBJ1-1; D is ambiguous. CDR3 size: 12 residues. Between the trimmed V and J ends, which lost 1 base and 7 bases, there was a span of 10 bases. Per germline, CDR1 GTSNPN and CDR2 SVGIG (reference sequence).